This TCR beta chain is drawn from a study of cytomegalovirus exposure and HLA in healthy donors. Study-level points and caveats: Most likely, a cluster of highly shared sequence variants arose as a sequencing artifact. Some V segments could not be told apart, so they were left out, TRBV6-2 and TRBV6-3 among them.

About this clone: Its matching antigen is unknown.

PCR used 60 Vbeta primers and 13 Jbeta primers. Produced via immunoSEQ multiplex PCR; TCRdb's table is partial and in-frame only. The data contain 150,000 to 200,000 clones, 65% to 80% of them singletons. The V end lost 5 bases, the J end lost 0 bases, and 7 bases lay between the germline ends. Germline V gives CDR1 SGHVS, CDR2 FQNEAQ. The CDR3 loop spans 14 amino acids. The chain couples TRBV7-8 to TRBJ1-4; D is uncertain. This sequence was found in a woman between 40 and 55 years old in good health and CMV-seronegative. The source material was PBMCs. CDR3 residues: CASSVSTTNEKLFF. The CDR3 nucleotides are TGTGCCAGCAGCGTTAGTACAACTAATGAAAAACTGTTTTTT.